Listed here are 13 T cell receptor beta chains from one sample, sequenced in a study of Graves' ophthalmopathy and Graves' hyperthyroidism. Scientists amplified the TCR beta CDR3 regions from RNA transcripts. HTBI primers served in a first-round RT-PCR, which a second-round multiplex PCR followed. Using its own MiXCR run on the multiplex PCR reads, TCRdb lists one record per CDR3 protein. The sample comprises about 500,000 distinct CDR3 sequences, about 15% of which are singletons, and roughly 10% rests with the top ten. The material sequenced was blood. Source of these receptors: a young woman with Graves' ophthalmopathy.

The table lists this clonotype with many counts. V is TRBV6-1 and J is TRBJ2-7; 13 bases fit TRBD2. Trimming removed 6 bases from V and 7 bases from J; junction bases left unmatched: 12. Per the germline V gene, CDR1 is MNHNS and CDR2 is SASEGT. The CDR3 extends over 16 amino acids. CDR3 protein: CASSRWTSGSPGEQYF. The CDR3 nucleotides are TGTGCCAGCAGCCGCTGGACTAGCGGGAGCCCGGGGGAGCAGTACTTC.

In its sample, this clonotype was seen many times. This chain links TRBV6-1 with TRBJ1-1; D is perhaps TRBD1 (5 bases). The CDR3 is 13 amino acids. V shed 7 bases and J shed 4 bases, with 13 bases lying between them. The germline V gene has CDR1 MNHNS and CDR2 SASEGT. CDR3: CASTQGVSTEAFF. The CDR3 DNA is TGTGCCAGCACCCAAGGGGTGAGCACTGAAGCTTTCTTT.

The J gene is TRBJ1-3, the V gene TRBV6-1; TRBD1 aligns across 9 bases. The CDR3 contains 15 residues. CDR1 and CDR2 (germline): MNHNS, SASEGT. Trimming cost V 6 bases and J 7 bases; bases outside gene matches: 10. CDR3 loop: CASRSTGGGHNTIYF. Written as DNA, the CDR3 is TGTGCCAGCAGATCTACAGGGGGCGGACACAACACCATATATTTT.

This clonotype was seen a few times. The chain recombines TRBV19 with TRBJ1-5; D gene ambiguous. The CDR3 is 15 residues long. The germline V gene has CDR1 LNHDA and CDR2 SQIVND (reference sequence). Trimming stripped 1 base from V and 0 bases from J, with 7 bases between. The CDR3: CASSIGGISNQPQHF. The CDR3 nucleotides are TGTGCCAGTAGTATAGGTGGGATTAGCAATCAGCCCCAGCATTTT.

As to this clonotype: No conserved phenylalanine or tryptophan ends this CDR3, so it is likely a read error. Because the CDR3's place on the DNA is in doubt, the DNA is left out and the CDR3 is given as listed by TCRdb. This sequence joins TRBV5-1 and TRBJ2-2; the table's D call, TRBD2, was not checked against the DNA. Germline CDR1 is SGHRS and CDR2 is YFSETQ. The CDR3 contains 16 residues when both ends are counted. CDR3 amino acids: CASSLRTSGATGELLV.

The chain joins TRBV11-2 to TRBJ1-1; D uncertain. The CDR3 length is 14 residues. V dropped 1 base and J dropped 1 base, with 7 bases sitting between them. Germline CDR1 is SGHAT and CDR2 is FQNNGV. CDR3 region: CASSLGVKNTEAFF. The CDR3, as DNA: TGTGCCAGCAGCTTAGGCGTGAAGAACACTGAAGCTTTCTTT.

Details on this clonotype: Possible read error: a much larger clone is one base away. This chain joins TRBV12-5 and TRBJ1-1, with no clear D. The germline V gene has CDR1 LGHNT and CDR2 FRNRAP. This CDR3 is 15 amino acids long. Written as DNA, the CDR3 is TGTGCTAGTGGTTTGCAGCAGGACTTGAACACTGAAGCTTGCTTT. This encodes CASGLQQDLNTEACF.

In its sample, this clonotype was seen many times. The chain carries TRBV2 and TRBJ1-2; 7 nucleotides align to TRBD1. The germline gives CDR1 SNHLY, CDR2 FYNNEI. This CDR3 region has 16 residues. V was clipped by 7 bases and J by 0 bases; unmatched bases: 11. Here the CDR3 reads CASKTGTVYTNYGYTF. CDR3 DNA: TGTGCCAGCAAAACCGGGACAGTTTATACTAACTATGGCTACACCTTC. Drawing the rest from reference TRBV2 and TRBJ1-2, the complete variable domain is EPEVTQTPSHQVTQMGQEVILRCVPISNHLYFYWYRQILGQKVEFLVSFYNNEISEKSEIFDDQFSVERPDGSNFTLKIRSTKLEDSAMYFCASKTGTVYTNYGYTFGSGTRLTVV.

This clonotype has more than one count but fewer than ten. The chain employs TRBV25-1 and TRBJ2-7; 7 nucleotides match TRBD1. The CDR3 length is 13 residues. V trimming: 4 bases; J trimming: 10 bases; junction bases outside the gene matches: 10. CDR1 and CDR2 (germline): MGHDK, SYGVNS. In DNA, the CDR3 is TGTGCCAGCAGTGCTCCGGGACAGATGATCCAGTACTTC. This encodes CASSAPGQMIQYF.

This clonotype was seen ten or more times. The chain combines TRBV6-2 or TRBV6-3 with TRBJ2-7; 7 nucleotides align to TRBD2. Germline CDR1 MNHEY, CDR2 SVGEGT. The CDR3 covers 13 residues. The ends lost 9 bases at V and 2 bases at J; junction bases unmatched: 7. CDR3 DNA sequence: TGTGCCAGTTCAGCGGGGTCGGCCTACGAGCAGTACTTC. Its translation: CASSAGSAYEQYF.

A note on this clonotype: No conserved phenylalanine or tryptophan is present at the end of the CDR3, so a read error is the likely explanation. The chain joins TRBV28 to TRBJ2-7; 9 nucleotides line up with TRBD1. The CDR3 runs 11 residues. Germline V CDR1 and CDR2: MDHEN, SYDVKM. The CDR3 here is CASDRGHEQYY. Written as DNA, the CDR3 is TGTGCTTCGGACAGGGGCCACGAGCAGTACTAC.

This clonotype was seen at least ten times. The genes are TRBV5-6 and TRBJ1-5, with D maybe TRBD1 (6 bases). CDR3 length: 18 residues. Trimming cost V 2 bases and J 0 bases, with 18 bases left between them. The V gene's germline CDR1 is SGHDT and CDR2 YYEEEE. The DNA for the CDR3 is TGTGCCAGCAGCTTTAAAGTCTCAGGGGCCACTAGCAATCAGCCCCAGCATTTT. Its protein product is CASSFKVSGATSNQPQHF.

This clonotype showed up many times. The CDR3 here is CASSPIPGQPQHF. Here the CDR3 DNA reads TGTGCCAGCTCACCAATCCCCGGTCAGCCCCAGCATTTT. The chain recombines TRBV18 with TRBJ1-5; the D is unclear. V lost 2 bases and J lost 6, with 8 bases in between. Germline lookup yields CDR1 KGHSH and CDR2 LQKENI. The CDR3 spans 13 residues.